Sequencing of this TCR beta chain was carried out in a study of beta chain features in type 1 diabetes. Germline CDR1 SGHRS, CDR2 YFSETQ. V dropped 0 bases and J dropped 3 bases, with 13 bases sitting between them. The CDR3 contains 16 residues. Broader study findings: VDJ junctions from type 1 diabetes patients carried fewer insertions and larger deletions. Shorter TCRB CDR3s, moderately but significantly so, were found in Type 1 diabetes patients in all four CD4+ subsets.

What was sequenced were expressed TCRB transcripts, since all of the isolated RNA had been reverse transcribed. Sequenced by immunoSEQ multiplex PCR; TCRdb stores in-frame clones only, minus some. The sample contains about 620,000 clones, around 15% of which appear only once. With regard to this clone: Its antigen remains unknown.

The source material was naive CD4+ T cells from blood. The receptor was derived from a man between 18 and 29 years old in good health. The V call is TRBV5-1, the J call TRBJ2-4, with D unclear. The CDR3 loop reads CASSLGTGSYKNIQYF. CDR3 nucleotide sequence: TGCGCCAGCAGCTTGGGTACCGGGTCCTACAAAAACATTCAGTACTTC.